This entry lists 6 T cell receptor beta chains sequenced from one sample in a study of Ad26.COV2.S vaccination and SARS-CoV-2 variants. Data came from immunoSEQ multiplex PCR; TCRdb stores just in-frame clones and leaves some out. The data show 350,000 to 450,000 clones, roughly 84% seen once. Treatment given: approximately 18 received Ad26.COV2.S at low or high dose, single or two shots; about 5 received placebo; per-sample allocation not given. Following the first vaccine or placebo injection, samples were taken on day 63. Material: peripheral blood, obtained in a trial of Ad26.COV2.S vaccine versus placebo. These TCRs come from a person between 18 and 65 years old who received the Ad26.COV2.S COVID-19 vaccine or a placebo.

The V and J genes are TRBV13 and TRBJ2-3, with TRBD1 identical over 10 bases. V lost 5 bases and J lost 3; bases outside the gene matches: 5. Germline CDR1 and CDR2: PRHDT and FYEKMQ (reference sequence). The CDR3 sequence is 15 residues long. The DNA for the CDR3 is TGTGCCAGCAGCCGGGACAGGGGTGAAACAGATACGCAGTATTTT. This gives the protein CASSRDRGETDTQYF.

The chain recombines TRBV5-8 with TRBJ1-4, with D perhaps matching TRBD1 (6 bases). V lost 4 bases and J 3 bases, leaving 10 bases between the germline ends. The CDR3 runs 14 residues. Germline lookup yields CDR1 SGHTS and CDR2 YDEGEE. The DNA for the CDR3 is TGTGCCAGCAGCCTAAAGGGGGCTAATGAAAAACTGTTTTTT. Translated, it gives CASSLKGANEKLFF.

This clone was counted only a few times. The chain combines TRBV19 with TRBJ1-1; D call uncertain. This CDR3 region has 15 residues. CDR1 is LNHDA, CDR2 SQIVND, per germline (reference sequence). Trimming shortened V by 3 bases and J by 5 bases, and 16 bases separated the two germline ends. CDR3: CASSIRFTALTEAFF. The CDR3 coding sequence is TGTGCCAGTAGTATCCGTTTTACAGCCCTGACTGAAGCTTTCTTT. Variable domain in full (rest from reference TRBV19 and TRBJ1-1): DGGITQSPKYLFRKEGQNVTLSCEQNLNHDAMYWYRQDPGQGLRLIYYSQIVNDFQKGDIAEGYSVSREKKESFPLTVTSAQKNPTAFYLCASSIRFTALTEAFFGQGTRLTVV.

J is TRBJ2-1 and V is TRBV18; possibly TRBD1 for D (6 bases). Trimming took 0 bases from V and 9 from J, leaving 15 bases between them. The length of the CDR3 is 15 residues. Germline CDR1 and CDR2: KGHSH and LQKENI. The CDR3 spells CASSPPSRSRGEQFF. The CDR3 nucleotides read TGTGCCAGCTCACCACCGTCCAGAAGCAGGGGTGAGCAGTTCTTC.

V is TRBV7-6 and J is TRBJ2-2; the match to TRBD2 covers 7 bases. Per germline, CDR1 SGHVS and CDR2 FNYEAQ. This CDR3 region has 14 residues. V was clipped by 10 bases and J by 5 bases; unmatched bases: 10. CDR3 DNA sequence: TGTGCCACCACTGGACTAGTGTTGACCGGGGAGCTGTTTTTT. Translated: CATTGLVLTGELFF.

This chain joins TRBV5-4 and TRBJ1-6; D gene uncertain. Between the trimmed V and J ends, which lost 1 base and 8 bases, there was a span of 13 bases. This CDR3 is 15 amino acids long. Germline lookup yields CDR1 SGHNT and CDR2 YYREEE (reference sequence). The CDR3 DNA reads TGTGCCAGCAGCTTGAAAGCAAGGGTAGATTCACCCCTCCACTTT. It yields the protein CASSLKARVDSPLHF.